This is a list of T cell receptor beta chains from one sample in a study of control samples from healthy donors and cancer patients. Profiled with immunoSEQ multiplex PCR; TCRdb holds only in-frame clones, not every one. Counted here are under 70,000 clones, around 90% occurring once; the ten biggest clones make up roughly 13%. The sample comprised PBMCs. The receptors come from a man between 60 and 70 years old with head and neck cancer. The CDR3 runs from the conserved cysteine through the conserved F or W. Fields, in order: clone size, V gene, CDR3 length, J gene, D gene, CDR3 DNA, CDR3 protein. A D gene is named only where the DNA matches it firmly. Rows may omit the clone size; those that give it use once, few, many or a size class.

clone_size: .; v_call: TRBV24-1; cdr3_length: 14; j_call: TRBJ1-5; d_call: .; cdr3_nt: TGTGCCACCAGTGACTGGGACAGCAATCAGCCCCAGCATTTT; cdr3_aa: CATSDWDSNQPQHF
clone_size: .; v_call: TRBV7-8; cdr3_length: 16; j_call: TRBJ1-2; d_call: .; cdr3_nt: TGTGCCAGCAGCTTAGCTGTCGACGTCTATAACTATGGCTACACCTTC; cdr3_aa: CASSLAVDVYNYGYTF
clone_size: .; v_call: TRBV6-5; cdr3_length: 14; j_call: TRBJ1-3; d_call: .; cdr3_nt: TGTGCCAGCAGCACCGGGACCTCTGGAAACACCATATATTTT; cdr3_aa: CASSTGTSGNTIYF
clone_size: .; v_call: TRBV11-1; cdr3_length: 16; j_call: TRBJ2-1; d_call: .; cdr3_nt: TGTGCCAGCAGCTTAAGTGGGCAGGGGATGAGGAATGAGCAGTTCTTC; cdr3_aa: CASSLSGQGMRNEQFF
clone_size: .; v_call: TRBV3-1/TRBV3-2; cdr3_length: 13; j_call: TRBJ1-1; d_call: .; cdr3_nt: TGTGCCAGCAGCCAAACAGGGAGGCCAAAAGCTTTCTTT; cdr3_aa: CASSQTGRPKAFF
clone_size: few; v_call: TRBV7-9; cdr3_length: 16; j_call: TRBJ2-3; d_call: TRBD2; cdr3_nt: TGTGCCAGCAGCCATCCGGGACTAGCTGGCACAGATACGCAGTATTTT; cdr3_aa: CASSHPGLAGTDTQYF
clone_size: .; v_call: TRBV25-1; cdr3_length: 14; j_call: TRBJ2-7; d_call: .; cdr3_nt: TGTGCCAGCAGTGAAGGGGCGGTTCTCGACGAGCAGTACTTC; cdr3_aa: CASSEGAVLDEQYF
clone_size: .; v_call: TRBV19; cdr3_length: 16; j_call: TRBJ2-1; d_call: .; cdr3_nt: TGTGCCAGTAGTATCCGCCCGGGGCCTTCCGGATATGAGCAGTTCTTC; cdr3_aa: CASSIRPGPSGYEQFF
clone_size: .; v_call: TRBV29-1; cdr3_length: 13; j_call: TRBJ1-2; d_call: .; cdr3_nt: TGCAGCGTTGGTGTGGAGGCCAGCTATGGCTACACCTTC; cdr3_aa: CSVGVEASYGYTF
clone_size: .; v_call: TRBV3-1/TRBV3-2; cdr3_length: 14; j_call: TRBJ1-4; d_call: .; cdr3_nt: TGTGCCAGCAGCCCGGGACAATTTGGTGAAAAACTGTTTTTT; cdr3_aa: CASSPGQFGEKLFF
clone_size: once; v_call: TRBV5-1; cdr3_length: 14; j_call: TRBJ2-7; d_call: .; cdr3_nt: TGCGCCAGCAGCTTTTCAGGGAGCTCCTACGAGCAGTACTTC; cdr3_aa: CASSFSGSSYEQYF
clone_size: .; v_call: TRBV18; cdr3_length: 16; j_call: TRBJ2-5; d_call: .; cdr3_nt: TGTGCCAGCTCACAGCAATCTTCGGGAGAACAAGAGACCCAGTACTTC; cdr3_aa: CASSQQSSGEQETQYF
clone_size: .; v_call: TRBV7-9; cdr3_length: 19; j_call: TRBJ2-3; d_call: TRBD2; cdr3_nt: TGTGCCAGCAGCCAACGTCGGACTAGCGGGGGAACAAGCACAGATACGCAGTATTTT; cdr3_aa: CASSQRRTSGGTSTDTQYF
clone_size: .; v_call: TRBV5-1; cdr3_length: 17; j_call: TRBJ1-4; d_call: .; cdr3_nt: TGCGCCAGCAGTTTAGGGGCAGGACTTATCAAAGAGAGAAAACTGTTTTTT; cdr3_aa: CASSLGAGLIKERKLFF
clone_size: .; v_call: TRBV6-6; cdr3_length: 15; j_call: TRBJ1-5; d_call: .; cdr3_nt: TGTGCCAGCAGTTACCCTACAGGGAGCAATCAGCCCCAGCATTTT; cdr3_aa: CASSYPTGSNQPQHF
clone_size: .; v_call: TRBV4-3; cdr3_length: 16; j_call: TRBJ2-1; d_call: .; cdr3_nt: TGCGCCAGCAGCCAAGGTTCGGATGGATTTTACAATGAGCAGTTCTTC; cdr3_aa: CASSQGSDGFYNEQFF
clone_size: .; v_call: TRBV7-2; cdr3_length: 15; j_call: TRBJ2-3; d_call: .; cdr3_nt: TGTGCCAGCAGCGACCGGACAGGCGGGACGGATACGCAGTATTTT; cdr3_aa: CASSDRTGGTDTQYF
clone_size: .; v_call: TRBV6-1; cdr3_length: 15; j_call: TRBJ2-5; d_call: .; cdr3_nt: TGTGCCAGCAGTGAAGCCGCAGGGATACAAGAGACCCAGTACTTC; cdr3_aa: CASSEAAGIQETQYF
clone_size: .; v_call: TRBV11-3; cdr3_length: 15; j_call: TRBJ2-1; d_call: .; cdr3_nt: TGTGCCTCTGGACCTGGGGGAGCGTTGAACAATGAGCAGTTCTTC; cdr3_aa: CASGPGGALNNEQFF
clone_size: .; v_call: TRBV3-1/TRBV3-2; cdr3_length: 15; j_call: TRBJ1-1; d_call: .; cdr3_nt: TGTGCCAGCAGCCTCTCGGTGGGGTGGCGGGCTGAAGCTTTCTTT; cdr3_aa: CASSLSVGWRAEAFF
clone_size: .; v_call: TRBV6-2/TRBV6-3; cdr3_length: 18; j_call: TRBJ2-3; d_call: TRBD2; cdr3_nt: TGTGCCAGCAGTTCTCTTGAACCGGGACTAGCCCTATCGGGAACGCAGTATTTT; cdr3_aa: CASSSLEPGLALSGTQYF
clone_size: .; v_call: TRBV6-6; cdr3_length: 13; j_call: TRBJ1-6; d_call: .; cdr3_nt: TGTGCCAGCAGTCAAACCGGGAATTCACCCCTCCACTTT; cdr3_aa: CASSQTGNSPLHF
clone_size: .; v_call: TRBV30; cdr3_length: 16; j_call: TRBJ1-6; d_call: .; cdr3_nt: TGTGCCTGGAGTGTATTAGCTGGGCGCTATAATTCACCCCTCCACTTT; cdr3_aa: CAWSVLAGRYNSPLHF